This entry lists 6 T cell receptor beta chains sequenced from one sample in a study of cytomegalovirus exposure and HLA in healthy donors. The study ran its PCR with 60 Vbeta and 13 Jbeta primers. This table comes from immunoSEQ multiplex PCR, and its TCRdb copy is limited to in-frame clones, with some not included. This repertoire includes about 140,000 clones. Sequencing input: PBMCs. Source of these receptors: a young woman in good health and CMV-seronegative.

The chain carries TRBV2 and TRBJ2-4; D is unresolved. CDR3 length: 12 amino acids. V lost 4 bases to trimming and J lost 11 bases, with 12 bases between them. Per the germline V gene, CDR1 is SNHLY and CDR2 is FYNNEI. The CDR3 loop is CASSAQIALQYF. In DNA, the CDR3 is TGTGCCAGCAGTGCTCAAATAGCACTTCAGTACTTC.

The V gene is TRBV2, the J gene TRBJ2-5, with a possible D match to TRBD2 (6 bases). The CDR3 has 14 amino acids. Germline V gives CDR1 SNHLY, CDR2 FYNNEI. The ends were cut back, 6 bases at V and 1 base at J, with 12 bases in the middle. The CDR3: CASRRRVLQETQYF. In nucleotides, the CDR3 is TGTGCCAGCAGACGGAGGGTTCTCCAAGAGACCCAGTACTTC.

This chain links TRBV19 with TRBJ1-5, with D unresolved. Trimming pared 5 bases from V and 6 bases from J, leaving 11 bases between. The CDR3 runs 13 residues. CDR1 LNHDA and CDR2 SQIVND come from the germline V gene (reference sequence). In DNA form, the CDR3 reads TGTGCCAGTAGTCTGACATTTGGTCAGCCCCAGCATTTT. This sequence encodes CASSLTFGQPQHF.

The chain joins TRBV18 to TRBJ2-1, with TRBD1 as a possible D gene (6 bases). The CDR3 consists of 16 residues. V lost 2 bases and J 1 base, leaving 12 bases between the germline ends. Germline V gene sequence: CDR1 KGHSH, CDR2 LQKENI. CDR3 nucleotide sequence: TGTGCCAGCTCACCAAGGACAGAGAAGTCCTACAATGAGCAGTTCTTC. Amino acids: CASSPRTEKSYNEQFF.

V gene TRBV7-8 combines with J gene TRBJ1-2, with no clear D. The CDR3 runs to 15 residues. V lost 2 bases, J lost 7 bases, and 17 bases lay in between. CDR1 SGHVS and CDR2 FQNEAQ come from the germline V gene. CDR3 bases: TGTGCCAGCAGCTTAAATAATAGGGAGAGAAGTGGCTACACCTTC. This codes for CASSLNNRERSGYTF.

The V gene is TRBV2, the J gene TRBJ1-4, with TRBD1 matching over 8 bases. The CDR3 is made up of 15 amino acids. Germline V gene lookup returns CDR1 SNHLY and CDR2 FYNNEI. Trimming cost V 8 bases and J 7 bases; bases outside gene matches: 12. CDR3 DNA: TGTGCCAGCTCCGGGACAGGCTCTGGAGGTGAAAAACTGTTTTTT. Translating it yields CASSGTGSGGEKLFF.